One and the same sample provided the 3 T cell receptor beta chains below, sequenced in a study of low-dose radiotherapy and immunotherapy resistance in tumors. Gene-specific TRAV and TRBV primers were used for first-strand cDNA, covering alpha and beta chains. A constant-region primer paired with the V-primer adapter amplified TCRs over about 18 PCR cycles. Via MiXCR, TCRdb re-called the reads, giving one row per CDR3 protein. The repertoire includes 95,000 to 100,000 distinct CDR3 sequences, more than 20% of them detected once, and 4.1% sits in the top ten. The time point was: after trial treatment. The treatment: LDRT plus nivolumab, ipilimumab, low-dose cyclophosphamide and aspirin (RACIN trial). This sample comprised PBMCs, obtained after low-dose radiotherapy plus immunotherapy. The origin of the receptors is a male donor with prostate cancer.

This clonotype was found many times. In nucleotides, the CDR3 is TGCGCCACCGTCTCCCCACCCCGGGACGAGGAGCAGTTCTTC. The encoded protein is CATVSPPRDEEQFF. The chain employs TRBV10-2 and TRBJ2-1; D tentatively fits TRBD1 or TRBD2 (5 bases each). Trimming took 10 bases from V and 10 from J, leaving 23 bases between them. Looked up from germline, CDR1 is WSHSY and CDR2 is SAAADI. The CDR3 sequence is 14 residues long.

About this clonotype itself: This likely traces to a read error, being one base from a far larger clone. The CDR3 bases are TGTGCCAGCAGTGAGGTTGCGGGGGGCCACAATGAGCAGTACTTC. It codes for CASSEVAGGHNEQYF. The V call is TRBV2, the J call TRBJ2-5; 8 bases align to TRBD2. CDR1 is SNHLY and CDR2 is FYNNEI in the germline V gene. This CDR3 comprises 15 residues. With 3 bases clipped from V and 11 bases from J, the junction kept 14 bases outside the gene matches.

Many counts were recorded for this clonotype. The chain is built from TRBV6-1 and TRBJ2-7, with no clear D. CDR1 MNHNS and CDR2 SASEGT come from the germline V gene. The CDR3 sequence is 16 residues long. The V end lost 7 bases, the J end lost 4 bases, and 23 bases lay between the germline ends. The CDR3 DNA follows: TGTGCCAGCATCTCTAACCCCCGGTCCGGGCTTTACGAGCAGTACTTC. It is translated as CASISNPRSGLYEQYF.